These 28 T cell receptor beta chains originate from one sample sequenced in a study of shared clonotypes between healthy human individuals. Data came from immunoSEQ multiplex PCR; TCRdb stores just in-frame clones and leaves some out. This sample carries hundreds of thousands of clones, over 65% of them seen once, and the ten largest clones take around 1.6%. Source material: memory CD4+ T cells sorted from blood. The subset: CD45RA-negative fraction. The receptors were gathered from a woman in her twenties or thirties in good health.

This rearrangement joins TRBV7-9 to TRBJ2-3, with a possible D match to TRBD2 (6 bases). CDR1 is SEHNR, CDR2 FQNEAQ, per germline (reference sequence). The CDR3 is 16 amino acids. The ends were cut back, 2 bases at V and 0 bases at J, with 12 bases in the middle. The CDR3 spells CASSLQGGVSTDTQYF. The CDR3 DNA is TGTGCCAGCAGCTTACAAGGAGGGGTTAGCACAGATACGCAGTATTTT.

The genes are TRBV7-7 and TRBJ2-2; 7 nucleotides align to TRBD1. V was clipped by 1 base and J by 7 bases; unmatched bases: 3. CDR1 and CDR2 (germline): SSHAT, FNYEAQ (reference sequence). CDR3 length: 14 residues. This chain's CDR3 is CASSLDRDSGELFF. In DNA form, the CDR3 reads TGTGCCAGCAGCTTAGACAGGGACAGCGGGGAGCTGTTTTTT.

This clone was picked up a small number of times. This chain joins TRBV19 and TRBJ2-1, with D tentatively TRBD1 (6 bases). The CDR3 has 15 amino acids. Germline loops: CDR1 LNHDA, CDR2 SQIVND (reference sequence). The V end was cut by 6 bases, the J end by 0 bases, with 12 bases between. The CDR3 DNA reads TGTGCCAGTAGGACAACAGGGAGCTCCTACAATGAGCAGTTCTTC. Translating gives CASRTTGSSYNEQFF.

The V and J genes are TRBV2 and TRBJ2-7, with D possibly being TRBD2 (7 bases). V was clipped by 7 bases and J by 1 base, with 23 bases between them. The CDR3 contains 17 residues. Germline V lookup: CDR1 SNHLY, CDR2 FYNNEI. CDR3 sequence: CASKGPGRGHPSYEQYF. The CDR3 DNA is TGTGCCAGCAAGGGCCCGGGGCGGGGGCACCCATCCTACGAGCAGTACTTC.

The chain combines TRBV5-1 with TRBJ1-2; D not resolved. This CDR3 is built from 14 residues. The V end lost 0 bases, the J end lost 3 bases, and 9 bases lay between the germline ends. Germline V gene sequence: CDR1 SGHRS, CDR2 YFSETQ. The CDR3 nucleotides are TGCGCCAGCAGCTTGGGGGGAAAAGACTATGGCTACACCTTC. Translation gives CASSLGGKDYGYTF.

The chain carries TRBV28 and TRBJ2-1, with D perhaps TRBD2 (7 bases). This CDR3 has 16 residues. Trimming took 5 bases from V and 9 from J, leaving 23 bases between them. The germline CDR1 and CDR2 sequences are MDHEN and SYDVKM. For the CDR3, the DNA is TGTGCCAGCAGTCAGCGCATAGGGGGGGGCGCGTCTGAGCAGTTCTTC. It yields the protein CASSQRIGGGASEQFF.

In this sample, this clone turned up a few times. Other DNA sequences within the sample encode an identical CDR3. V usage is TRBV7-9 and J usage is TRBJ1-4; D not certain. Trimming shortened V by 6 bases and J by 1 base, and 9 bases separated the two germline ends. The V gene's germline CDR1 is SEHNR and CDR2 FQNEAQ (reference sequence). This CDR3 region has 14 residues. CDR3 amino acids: CASSFRGTNEKLFF. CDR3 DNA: TGTGCCAGCAGTTTTCGAGGAACTAATGAAAAACTGTTTTTT.

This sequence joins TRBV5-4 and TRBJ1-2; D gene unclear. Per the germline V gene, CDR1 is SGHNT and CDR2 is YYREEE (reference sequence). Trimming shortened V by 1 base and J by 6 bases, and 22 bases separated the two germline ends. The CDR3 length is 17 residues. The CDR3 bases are TGTGCCAGCAGCTTGATGAGTAGTACAGACCTGAACGATGGCTACACCTTC. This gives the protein CASSLMSSTDLNDGYTF.

CDR3 sequence (DNA): TGTGCCAGCAGTTGGAGGGCGAGCACTGAAGCTTTCTTT. Translating it yields CASSWRASTEAFF. The chain combines TRBV5-4 with TRBJ1-1; D is unclear. The germline gives CDR1 SGHNT, CDR2 YYREEE (reference sequence). V was clipped by 5 bases and J by 4 bases, with 12 bases between them. This CDR3 has 13 residues.

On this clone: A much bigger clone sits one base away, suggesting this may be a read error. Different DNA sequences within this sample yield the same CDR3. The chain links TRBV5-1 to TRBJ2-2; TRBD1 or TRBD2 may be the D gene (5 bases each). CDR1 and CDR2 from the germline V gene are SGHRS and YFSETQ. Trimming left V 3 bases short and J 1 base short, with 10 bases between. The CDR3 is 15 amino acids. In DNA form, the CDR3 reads TGCGCCAGCAGCTCTGGGACGGAGAACACCGGGGAGCTGTTTTTT. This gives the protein CASSSGTENTGELFF.

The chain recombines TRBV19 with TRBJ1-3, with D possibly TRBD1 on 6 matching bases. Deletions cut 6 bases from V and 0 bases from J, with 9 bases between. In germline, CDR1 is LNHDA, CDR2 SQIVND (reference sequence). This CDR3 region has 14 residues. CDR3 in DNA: TGTGCCAGTAGCAGGGGAAGCTCTGGAAACACCATATATTTT. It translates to CASSRGSSGNTIYF.

This chain's CDR3 is CASSQRLDLSTDTQYF. The CDR3 DNA is TGCGCCAGCAGCCAGAGGTTAGACCTTAGCACAGATACGCAGTATTTT. J is TRBJ2-3 and V is TRBV4-1; D uncertain. CDR3 length: 16 residues. V lost 3 bases to trimming and J lost 0 bases, with 13 bases between them. Looked up from germline, CDR1 is MGHRA and CDR2 is YSYEKL.

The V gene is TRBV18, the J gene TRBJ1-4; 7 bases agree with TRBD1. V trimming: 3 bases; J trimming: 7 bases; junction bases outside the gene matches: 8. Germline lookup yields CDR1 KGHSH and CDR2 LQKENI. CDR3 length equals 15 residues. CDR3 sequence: CASSPGGPGGEKLFF. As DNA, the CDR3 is TGTGCCAGCTCACCGGGGGGCCCAGGGGGTGAAAAACTGTTTTTT.

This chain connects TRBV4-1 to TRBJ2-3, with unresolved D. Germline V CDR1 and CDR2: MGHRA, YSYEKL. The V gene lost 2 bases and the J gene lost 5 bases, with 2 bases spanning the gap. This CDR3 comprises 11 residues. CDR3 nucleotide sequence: TGCGCCAGCAGCCAATTAGATACGCAGTATTTT. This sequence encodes CASSQLDTQYF.

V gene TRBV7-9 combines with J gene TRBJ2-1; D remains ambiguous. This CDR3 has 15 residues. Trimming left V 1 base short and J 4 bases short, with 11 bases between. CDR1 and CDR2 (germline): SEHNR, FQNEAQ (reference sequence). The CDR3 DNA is TGTGCCAGCAGCTTAGACGGCCTACAATACAATGAGCAGTTCTTC. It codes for CASSLDGLQYNEQFF.

For the CDR3, the DNA is TGTGCCAGCAGCTTATACGGGAGTATGACCGGGGAGCTGTTTTTT. This gives the protein CASSLYGSMTGELFF. The chain uses TRBV7-2 and TRBJ2-2, with D possibly TRBD2 on 6 matching bases. Germline V gene sequence: CDR1 SGHTA, CDR2 FQGNSA. Trimming took 2 bases from V and 5 from J, leaving 12 bases between them. The CDR3 covers 15 residues.

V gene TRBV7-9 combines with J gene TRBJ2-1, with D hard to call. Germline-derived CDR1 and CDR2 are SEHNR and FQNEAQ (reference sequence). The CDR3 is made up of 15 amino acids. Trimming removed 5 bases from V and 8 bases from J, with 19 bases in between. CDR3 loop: CASSLTDGPFDEQFF. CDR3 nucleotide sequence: TGTGCCAGCAGCCTAACGGATGGCCCTTTCGATGAGCAGTTCTTC.

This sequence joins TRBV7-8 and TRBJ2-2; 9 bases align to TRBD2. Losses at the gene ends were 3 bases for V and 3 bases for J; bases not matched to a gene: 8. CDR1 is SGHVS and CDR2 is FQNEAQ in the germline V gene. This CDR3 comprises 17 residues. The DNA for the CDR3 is TGTGCCAGCAGCTTCGTTGGCGGGAGGGCCGACACCGGGGAGCTGTTTTTT. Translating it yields CASSFVGGRADTGELFF.

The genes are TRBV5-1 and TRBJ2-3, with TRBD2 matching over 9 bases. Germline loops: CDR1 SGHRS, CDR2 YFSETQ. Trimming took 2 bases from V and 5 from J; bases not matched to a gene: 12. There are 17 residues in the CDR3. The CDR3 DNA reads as TGCGCCAGCAGCTTCCAACCCCCAGCGGGAGGAGAAGATACGCAGTATTTT. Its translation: CASSFQPPAGGEDTQYF.

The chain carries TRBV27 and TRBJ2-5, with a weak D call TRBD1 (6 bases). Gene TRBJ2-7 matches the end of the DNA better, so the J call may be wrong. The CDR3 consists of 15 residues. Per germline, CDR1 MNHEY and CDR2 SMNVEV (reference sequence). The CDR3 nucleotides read TGTGCCAGCAGTTTAATCGGGACAAGGACCTACGAGCAGTACTTC. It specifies CASSLIGTRTYEQYF.

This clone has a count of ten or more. CDR3 nucleotide sequence: TGTGCCAGCAGCAGGGACACTGAAGCTTTCTTT. It is translated as CASSRDTEAFF. The chain is built from TRBV6-6 and TRBJ1-1; D might be TRBD1 (5 bases). The germline gives CDR1 MNHNY, CDR2 SVGAGI (reference sequence). The V end lost 6 bases, the J end lost 3 bases, and 5 bases lay between the germline ends. This CDR3 is 11 amino acids long.

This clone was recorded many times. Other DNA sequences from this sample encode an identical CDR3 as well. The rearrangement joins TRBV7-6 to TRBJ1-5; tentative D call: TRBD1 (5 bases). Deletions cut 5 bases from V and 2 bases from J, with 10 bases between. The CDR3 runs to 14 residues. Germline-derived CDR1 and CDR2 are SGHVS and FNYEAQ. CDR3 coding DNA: TGTGCCAGCAGCGCTCAAGGGGGCAATCAGCCCCAGCATTTT. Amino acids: CASSAQGGNQPQHF.

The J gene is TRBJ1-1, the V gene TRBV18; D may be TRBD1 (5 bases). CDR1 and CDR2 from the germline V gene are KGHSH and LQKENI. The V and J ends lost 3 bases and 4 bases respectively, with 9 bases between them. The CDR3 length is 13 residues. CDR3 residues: CASSPGGTTEAFF. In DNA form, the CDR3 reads TGTGCCAGCTCACCGGGGGGTACCACTGAAGCTTTCTTT. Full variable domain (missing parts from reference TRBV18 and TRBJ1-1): NAGVMQNPRHLVRRRGQEARLRCSPMKGHSHVYWYRQLPEEGLKFMVYLQKENIIDESGMPKERFSAEFPKEGPSILRIQQVVRGDSAAYFCASSPGGTTEAFFGQGTRLTVV.

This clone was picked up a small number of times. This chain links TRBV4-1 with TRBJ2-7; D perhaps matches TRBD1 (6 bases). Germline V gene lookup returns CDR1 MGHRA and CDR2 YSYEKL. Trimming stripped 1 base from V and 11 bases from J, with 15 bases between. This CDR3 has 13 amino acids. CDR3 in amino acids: CASSQVGGHQEYF. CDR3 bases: TGCGCCAGCAGCCAAGTTGGGGGACACCAGGAGTACTTC.

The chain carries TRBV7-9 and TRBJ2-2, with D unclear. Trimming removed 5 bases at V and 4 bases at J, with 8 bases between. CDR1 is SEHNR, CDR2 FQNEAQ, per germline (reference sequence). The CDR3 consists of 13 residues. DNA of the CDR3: TGTGCCAGCAGCCCTCCTCCCACCGGGGAGCTGTTTTTT. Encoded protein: CASSPPPTGELFF.

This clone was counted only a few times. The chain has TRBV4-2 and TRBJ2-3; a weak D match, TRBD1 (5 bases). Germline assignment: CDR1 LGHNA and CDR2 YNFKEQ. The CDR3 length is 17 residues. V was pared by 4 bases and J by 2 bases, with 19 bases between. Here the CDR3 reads CASSPSHQGLITDTQYF. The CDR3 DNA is TGTGCCAGCAGCCCATCCCACCAGGGTTTGATCACAGATACGCAGTATTTT.

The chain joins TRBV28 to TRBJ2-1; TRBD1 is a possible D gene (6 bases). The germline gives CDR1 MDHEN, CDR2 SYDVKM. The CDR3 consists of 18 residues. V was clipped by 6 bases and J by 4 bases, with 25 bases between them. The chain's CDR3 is CASRSTGGGRTRYNEQFF. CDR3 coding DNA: TGTGCCAGCAGATCCACGGGTGGGGGCAGGACCCGGTACAATGAGCAGTTCTTC.

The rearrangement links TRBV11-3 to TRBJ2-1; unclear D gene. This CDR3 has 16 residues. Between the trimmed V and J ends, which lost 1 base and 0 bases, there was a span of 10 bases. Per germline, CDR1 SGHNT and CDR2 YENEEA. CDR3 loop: CASSLGTVSSYNEQFF. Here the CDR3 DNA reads TGTGCCAGCAGCTTAGGGACGGTGAGCTCCTACAATGAGCAGTTCTTC.